This passage covers 23 T cell receptor beta chains from one sample sequenced in a study of shared clonotypes between healthy human individuals. Libraries were prepared by immunoSEQ multiplex PCR; TCRdb keeps only in-frame clonotypes and omits some of them. The repertoire holds 560,000 or so clones, with 96% as singletons. In the naive CD8 group, cells lacked CD45RO and were positively selected for CCR7, so terminally differentiated effector memory CD45RA+ cells were left out. Specimen: naive CD8+ T cells sorted from blood. Receptors were obtained from a woman younger than 45 in good health.

The chain joins TRBV4-1 to TRBJ1-6; D may be TRBD1 (5 bases). The CDR3 contains 14 residues. In germline, CDR1 is MGHRA, CDR2 YSYEKL. V was shortened by 3 bases and J by 7 bases, with 10 bases between the two germline ends. DNA for the CDR3: TGCGCCAGCAGCCAGGGACCGGGGAATTCACCCCTCCACTTT. This sequence encodes CASSQGPGNSPLHF.

The CDR3 sequence: CASSSGQGGEQYF. Here the CDR3 DNA reads TGTGCCAGCAGTTCCGGACAGGGGGGCGAGCAGTACTTC. This rearrangement joins TRBV7-8 to TRBJ2-7; 10 bases are a match to TRBD1. Per germline, CDR1 SGHVS and CDR2 FQNEAQ. The V segment lost 6 bases and the J segment 6 bases; nucleotides outside the gene matches: 5. This CDR3 contains 13 residues.

The rearrangement joins TRBV9 to TRBJ2-5; 7 bases are shared with TRBD1. Per the germline V gene, CDR1 is SGDLS and CDR2 is YYNGEE. V lost 3 bases, J lost 5 bases, and 13 bases stayed unmatched. This CDR3 is built from 16 residues. The DNA for the CDR3 is TGTGCCAGCAGCGGCCGGACAGGACTCCCTGGGGAGACCCAGTACTTC. Protein product: CASSGRTGLPGETQYF. The entire variable domain, with the rest obtained from reference TRBV9 and TRBJ2-5, is as follows: DSGVTQTPKHLITATGQRVTLRCSPRSGDLSVYWYQQSLDQGLQFLIQYYNGEERAKGNILERFSAQQFPDLHSELNLSSLELGDSALYFCASSGRTGLPGETQYFGPGTRLLVL.

This chain links TRBV5-1 with TRBJ2-2; 7 bases align to TRBD2. CDR3 length: 15 residues. The germline CDR1 and CDR2 sequences are SGHRS and YFSETQ. Unmatched junction bases numbered 9, after V lost 4 bases and J lost 6 bases. In DNA, the CDR3 is TGCGCCAGCAGCCTTCTAGCGGATGGGGCCGGGGAGCTGTTTTTT. It specifies CASSLLADGAGELFF.

The chain recombines TRBV4-1 with TRBJ2-5, with D perhaps matching TRBD1 or TRBD2 (5 bases each). The last part of the DNA fits TRBJ2-7 better; the J call may be wrong. The CDR3 extends over 14 amino acids. Germline CDR1 is MGHRA and CDR2 is YSYEKL. The CDR3 sequence is CASSQAGRLYEQYF. In DNA form, the CDR3 reads TGCGCCAGCAGCCAAGCGGGACGGCTCTACGAGCAGTACTTC.

The chain couples TRBV6-6 to TRBJ1-2; tentatively, D is TRBD1 (5 bases). Germline assignment: CDR1 MNHNY and CDR2 SVGAGI (reference sequence). This CDR3 spans 15 amino acids. Trimming removed 4 bases from V and 4 bases from J, with 16 bases in between. The CDR3 is CASSSRGPSAYGYTF. As DNA, the CDR3 is TGTGCCAGCAGTTCGCGGGGCCCGAGTGCCTATGGCTACACCTTC.

The gene calls are TRBV7-9 and TRBJ1-1; TRBD1 is a possible D gene (6 bases). V was cut by 2 bases and J by 4 bases, with 14 bases left in between. The CDR3 is made up of 15 amino acids. The germline V gene encodes CDR1 SEHNR and CDR2 FQNEAQ (reference sequence). In DNA form, the CDR3 reads TGTGCCAGCAGCTTAACAGGGAATTTGGGCACTGAAGCTTTCTTT. Translation: CASSLTGNLGTEAFF.

DNA for the CDR3: TGCAGCGTCGCAGACAGGGGGCACGGCTACACCTTC. This sequence encodes CSVADRGHGYTF. The chain is built from TRBV29-1 and TRBJ1-2; TRBD1 aligns across 10 bases. Trimming took 6 bases from V and 8 from J; bases not matched to a gene: 6. Germline loops: CDR1 SQVTM, CDR2 ANQGSEA. The CDR3 consists of 12 residues.

The CDR3 region has the DNA TGCAGTGGGGGTCAAGAGACCCAGTACTTC. This codes for CSGGQETQYF. The chain uses TRBV20-1 and TRBJ2-5; no reliable D call. CDR3 length: 10 residues. Germline V gene data show CDR1 as DFQATT and CDR2 as SNEGSKA (reference sequence). Trimming took 7 bases from V and 2 from J, leaving 5 bases between them.

The V and J genes are TRBV10-2 and TRBJ2-3; TRBD2 might be the D (6 bases). V was clipped by 4 bases and J by 6 bases, with 17 bases between them. The CDR3 runs 15 residues. The V gene's germline CDR1 is WSHSY and CDR2 SAAADI. CDR3 loop: CASSVLGEAGDTQYF. For the CDR3, the DNA is TGCGCCAGCAGTGTGTTGGGGGAGGCGGGGGATACGCAGTATTTT.

CDR3 in amino acids: CASSMMVSSNQPQHF. For the CDR3, the DNA is TGTGCCAGTAGTATGATGGTCTCAAGCAATCAGCCCCAGCATTTT. The chain links TRBV19 to TRBJ1-5; no reliable D call. The CDR3 consists of 15 residues. CDR1 and CDR2 from the germline V gene are LNHDA and SQIVND (reference sequence). The V end lost 3 bases, the J end lost 1 base, and 10 bases lay between the germline ends.

The CDR3 nucleotides read TGTGCCAGCAGTTACCGCCCGACTGGTACCTACGAGCAGTACTTC. Encoded protein: CASSYRPTGTYEQYF. The chain links TRBV6-5 to TRBJ2-7; no firm D call. Trimming removed 2 bases from V and 2 bases from J, with 13 bases in between. This CDR3 comprises 15 residues. CDR1 and CDR2 from the germline V gene are MNHEY and SVGAGI.

This rearrangement joins TRBV4-2 to TRBJ2-7; D unclear. V gave up 0 bases and J gave up 1 base, with 10 bases separating them. The CDR3 covers 15 residues. Germline CDR1 is LGHNA and CDR2 is YNFKEQ. The CDR3 DNA reads TGTGCCAGCAGCCAAGAAGCCCATGGGTCCTACGAGCAGTACTTC. Translated, it gives CASSQEAHGSYEQYF.

This chain joins TRBV27 and TRBJ1-2; D is unclear. The germline CDR1 and CDR2 sequences are MNHEY and SMNVEV (reference sequence). This CDR3 has 14 residues. V was clipped by 4 bases and J by 8 bases, with 17 bases between them. CDR3 bases: TGTGCCAGCAGTTCCAGGACGGAGAGGCAAGGCTACACCTTC. As protein: CASSSRTERQGYTF.

The genes are TRBV6-6 and TRBJ1-5, with TRBD1 matching 8 bases. CDR3 length equals 15 residues. Germline V gene data show CDR1 as MNHNY and CDR2 as SVGAGI (reference sequence). V gave up 0 bases and J gave up 5 bases; unmatched junction bases: 3. The CDR3 nucleotides are TGTGCCAGCAGTTACTCGGCCAGGGGGCATCAGCCCCAGCATTTT. This gives the protein CASSYSARGHQPQHF.

V usage is TRBV30 and J usage is TRBJ2-6; 8 bases agree with TRBD1. In germline, CDR1 is GTSNPN, CDR2 SVGIG (reference sequence). With 0 bases clipped from V and 6 bases from J, the junction kept 7 bases outside the gene matches. This CDR3 has 16 residues. CDR3 in amino acids: CAWSVHPGGLANVLTF. The CDR3, as DNA: TGTGCCTGGAGTGTACACCCAGGGGGCTTGGCCAACGTCCTGACTTTC. The entire variable domain, with the rest obtained from reference TRBV30 and TRBJ2-6, is as follows: SQTIHQWPATLVQPVGSPLSLECTVEGTSNPNLYWYRQAAGRGLQLLFYSVGIGQISSEVPQNLSASRPQDRQFILSSKKLLLSDSGFYLCAWSVHPGGLANVLTFGAGSRLTVL.

V usage is TRBV11-2 and J usage is TRBJ2-7; no reliable D call. V was trimmed by 5 bases and J by 3 bases, leaving 20 bases between them. This CDR3 has 16 amino acids. Germline CDR1 and CDR2: SGHAT and FQNNGV. The CDR3 DNA reads TGTGCCAGCAGCCACCGTGTGACAAGACATTACTACGAGCAGTACTTC. Amino acids: CASSHRVTRHYYEQYF.

V is TRBV2 and J is TRBJ2-7; 8 bases map to TRBD1. The V and J ends lost 7 bases and 3 bases, in that order; junction bases with no gene match: 20. From germline, CDR1 is SNHLY and CDR2 FYNNEI. CDR3 length equals 18 residues. CDR3 coding DNA: TGTGCCAGCAATGTGGACAGGGTCATGGTCTTTGGACACTACGAGCAGTACTTC. This sequence encodes CASNVDRVMVFGHYEQYF.

J is TRBJ2-3 and V is TRBV27; D perhaps matches TRBD1 (6 bases). The CDR3 extends over 14 amino acids. Trimming took off 10 bases at V and 4 bases at J, with 18 bases between the two ends. Germline-derived CDR1 and CDR2 are MNHEY and SMNVEV (reference sequence). The CDR3 spells CATSQGEVADTQYF. The CDR3 DNA sequence: TGTGCCACCTCACAGGGCGAGGTGGCAGATACGCAGTATTTT.

The chain joins TRBV2 to TRBJ1-5, with 7 bases that match TRBD1. The CDR3 totals 14 residues. Germline V lookup: CDR1 SNHLY, CDR2 FYNNEI. Unmatched junction bases numbered 3, after V lost 4 bases and J lost 3 bases. In nucleotides, the CDR3 is TGTGCCAGCAGTGTGACAGGGTTCAATCAGCCCCAGCATTTT. This translates into CASSVTGFNQPQHF.

The rearrangement links TRBV5-4 to TRBJ2-5; TRBD1 aligns across 7 bases. The trim removed 4 bases at V and 2 bases at J, leaving 14 bases unmatched. The germline CDR1 and CDR2 sequences are SGHNT and YYREEE (reference sequence). The CDR3 contains 17 residues. The CDR3 sequence: CASSHDLTGWEQETQYF. Written as DNA, the CDR3 is TGTGCCAGCAGCCACGACCTGACAGGGTGGGAACAAGAGACCCAGTACTTC.

A note on this clone: The same CDR3 can be traced to other DNA sequences in this sample. V gene TRBV6-6 combines with J gene TRBJ2-3; D gene unclear. Trimming stripped 2 bases from V and 0 bases from J, with 3 bases between. This CDR3 comprises 13 residues. CDR1 and CDR2 from the germline V gene are MNHNY and SVGAGI (reference sequence). The CDR3 loop reads CASSYVSTDTQYF. The CDR3 DNA is TGTGCCAGCAGTTACGTGAGCACAGATACGCAGTATTTT.

This rearrangement joins TRBV5-1 to TRBJ2-1, with D perhaps TRBD1 (6 bases). The CDR3 length is 14 residues. CDR1 is SGHRS, CDR2 YFSETQ, per germline. Trimming removed 0 bases at V and 5 bases at J, with 9 bases between. This CDR3 reads CASSLDRVNNEQFF. The CDR3 region has the DNA TGCGCCAGCAGCTTGGACAGGGTTAACAATGAGCAGTTCTTC.